A selection of T cell receptor beta chains follows, all from one sample in a study of regulatory T cells in long-lasting Graves disease. One entry per CDR3 protein results from TCRdb running MiXCR on the multiplex PCR reads. This table holds 550,000 or so distinct CDR3 sequences, 12% found once. These same records also appear under a second study, on T cells in Graves' hyperthyroidism and ophthalmopathy.

The input for sequencing was peripheral blood mononuclear cells (PBMCs), taken at new diagnosis, from a patient treated with antithyroid drugs. Receptors originate from a woman in her 30s with Graves disease. CDR3s include the opening cysteine and the closing phenylalanine or tryptophan. Fields, in order: clone size, V gene, D gene, J gene, CDR3 protein, CDR3 DNA. A D gene is named only where the DNA matches it firmly. Size is stated for part of the rows, as once, few or many counts, or as a class when the clone is expanded.

size: many; V: TRBV27; D: -; J: TRBJ1-1; CDR3: CASTVTGGSEAFF; DNA: TGTGCCAGCACCGTTACCGGGGGCAGTGAAGCTTTCTTT
size: many; V: TRBV2; D: TRBD2; J: TRBJ2-1; CDR3: CASSLLAGKQFF; DNA: TGTGCCAGCAGCTTACTAGCGGGTAAGCAGTTCTTC
size: many; V: TRBV27; D: -; J: TRBJ2-7; CDR3: CASKTQPGRAYEQYF; DNA: TGTGCCAGCAAAACACAACCGGGACGGGCCTACGAGCAGTACTTC
size: many; V: TRBV5-1; D: TRBD2; J: TRBJ2-1; CDR3: CASSFGTSDEQFF; DNA: TGCGCCAGCAGCTTTGGGACTAGCGATGAGCAGTTCTTC
size: many; V: TRBV12-3/TRBV12-4; D: TRBD1; J: TRBJ1-2; CDR3: CASTRDRVPSEYGYTF; DNA: TGTGCCAGCACCCGGGACAGGGTCCCCTCGGAGTATGGCTACACCTTC
size: many; V: TRBV6-2/TRBV6-3; D: -; J: TRBJ1-1; CDR3: CASKAGEMLWQNTEAFF; DNA: TGTGCCAGCAAGGCAGGTGAAATGTTATGGCAGAACACTGAAGCTTTCTTT
size: many; V: TRBV12-3/TRBV12-4; D: TRBD2; J: TRBJ2-1; CDR3: CASLPGGARGQTGQFF; DNA: TGTGCCAGCCTACCGGGGGGGGCGCGGGGCCAGACCGGGCAGTTCTTC
size: many; V: TRBV20-1; D: -; J: TRBJ1-2; CDR3: CSASVGVNYGYTF; DNA: TGCAGTGCTAGTGTCGGGGTTAACTATGGCTACACCTTC
size: many; V: TRBV27; D: -; J: TRBJ1-5; CDR3: CASSSRGTNSNQPQHF; DNA: TGTGCCAGCAGTTCGCGGGGGACGAATAGCAATCAGCCCCAGCATTTT
size: -; V: TRBV6-2/TRBV6-3; D: -; J: TRBJ1-5; CDR3: CASSRDGEGQPQHF; DNA: TGTGCCAGCAGCCGGGACGGCGAGGGTCAGCCCCAGCATTTT
size: many; V: TRBV18; D: -; J: TRBJ1-1; CDR3: CASSPLPGDTEAFF; DNA: TGTGCCAGCTCACCCCTCCCCGGGGACACTGAAGCTTTCTTT
size: -; V: TRBV7-9; D: -; J: TRBJ1-5; CDR3: CASSVSMQPQHF; DNA: TGTGCCAGCAGCGTGTCTATGCAGCCCCAGCATTTT
size: -; V: TRBV27; D: TRBD1; J: TRBJ1-1; CDR3: CASSLSPPGQGPTEAFF; DNA: TGTGCCAGCAGTTTATCCCCCCCGGGACAGGGTCCGACTGAAGCTTTCTTT
size: many; V: TRBV28; D: TRBD2; J: TRBJ2-5; CDR3: CASNPLGGGSGETQYF; DNA: TGTGCCAGCAATCCTCTCGGTGGCGGGAGTGGGGAGACCCAGTACTTC
size: -; V: TRBV7-9; D: -; J: TRBJ2-3; CDR3: CASSPPRSGTQYF; DNA: TGTGCCAGCAGCCCACCGAGGAGCGGTACGCAGTATTTT
size: many; V: TRBV10-3; D: -; J: TRBJ1-5; CDR3: CAISESATYQPQHF; DNA: TGTGCCATCAGTGAGTCAGCTACCTATCAGCCCCAGCATTTT
size: many; V: TRBV6-2/TRBV6-3; D: -; J: TRBJ2-7; CDR3: CASSTPNGNYEQYF; DNA: TGTGCCAGCAGTACCCCTAACGGGAACTACGAGCAGTACTTC
size: few; V: TRBV19; D: -; J: TRBJ1-2; CDR3: CASSIKQGRGYTF; DNA: TGTGCCAGTAGTATCAAACAGGGCCGGGGCTACACCTTC
size: many; V: TRBV28; D: TRBD2; J: TRBJ2-5; CDR3: CASSFSGAQETQYF; DNA: TGTGCCAGCAGTTTTAGCGGGGCTCAAGAGACCCAGTACTTC
size: many; V: TRBV11-2; D: -; J: TRBJ2-2; CDR3: CASSLAGTGKVGELFF; DNA: TGTGCCAGCAGCCTAGCGGGGACAGGGAAAGTCGGGGAGCTGTTTTTT
size: many; V: TRBV29-1; D: TRBD2; J: TRBJ2-3; CDR3: CSGASGREDTQYF; DNA: TGCAGCGGCGCTAGCGGGAGAGAAGATACGCAGTATTTT
size: few; V: TRBV30; D: -; J: TRBJ1-1; CDR3: CACSKGVSEAFF; DNA: TGTGCCTGCTCTAAAGGAGTTTCTGAAGCTTTCTTT
size: many; V: TRBV28; D: TRBD2; J: TRBJ2-3; CDR3: CASSGPGLYADTQYF; DNA: TGTGCCAGCAGTGGGCCGGGACTATACGCAGATACGCAGTATTTT
size: many; V: TRBV27; D: -; J: TRBJ1-2; CDR3: CAGSIRSNLGYGYTF; DNA: TGTGCCGGCAGTATTCGGAGCAATCTGGGCTATGGCTACACCTTC
size: many; V: TRBV6-1; D: -; J: TRBJ2-1; CDR3: CASSRPAVDLNNEQFF; DNA: TGTGCCAGCAGTCGCCCCGCCGTGGACTTAAACAATGAGCAGTTCTTC
size: many; V: TRBV6-1; D: -; J: TRBJ2-2; CDR3: CASTRGDFIGELFF; DNA: TGTGCCAGCACCCGAGGGGACTTCATCGGGGAGCTGTTTTTT
size: many; V: TRBV7-2; D: -; J: TRBJ2-7; CDR3: CASSPETGLSYEQYF; DNA: TGTGCCAGCAGCCCCGAGACAGGTCTTTCCTACGAGCAGTACTTC
size: many; V: TRBV6-2/TRBV6-3; D: TRBD1; J: TRBJ2-3; CDR3: CASSEGQSWADTQYF; DNA: TGTGCCAGCAGCGAGGGACAGTCTTGGGCAGATACGCAGTATTTT
size: few; V: TRBV30; D: -; J: TRBJ1-4; CDR3: CAWSSVQGGTNEKLFF; DNA: TGTGCCTGGAGTTCAGTACAGGGCGGGACTAATGAAAAACTGTTTTTT
size: many; V: TRBV28; D: -; J: TRBJ2-3; CDR3: CASSWTGTDTQYF; DNA: TGTGCCAGCAGCTGGACAGGCACAGATACGCAGTATTTT
size: many; V: TRBV19; D: -; J: TRBJ2-3; CDR3: CASRPSSRRGDTQYF; DNA: TGTGCCAGTAGACCATCTAGCCGGAGGGGAGATACGCAGTATTTT
size: -; V: TRBV10-3; D: -; J: TRBJ2-7; CDR3: CAISESGSSYEQYF; DNA: TGTGCCATCAGTGAGTCCGGGAGCTCCTACGAGCAGTACTTC
size: -; V: TRBV9; D: -; J: TRBJ1-2; CDR3: CASSFTGGVGYTF; DNA: TGTGCCAGCAGCTTCACAGGTGGCGTTGGCTACACCTTC
size: many; V: TRBV12-3/TRBV12-4; D: -; J: TRBJ2-3; CDR3: CASTANSLADTQYF; DNA: TGTGCCAGCACCGCTAATAGCCTAGCAGATACGCAGTATTTT
size: many; V: TRBV7-9; D: TRBD2; J: TRBJ2-5; CDR3: CASSLGAGGLQETQYF; DNA: TGTGCCAGCAGCTTAGGAGCGGGAGGCCTTCAAGAGACCCAGTACTTC
size: many; V: TRBV11-2; D: TRBD2; J: TRBJ2-7; CDR3: CASSLGVAGSSYEQYF; DNA: TGTGCCAGCAGCTTAGGAGTAGCGGGGAGCTCCTACGAGCAGTACTTC
size: few; V: TRBV13; D: TRBD1; J: TRBJ2-1; CDR3: CASSSQNPWDRREHNEQFF; DNA: TGTGCCAGCAGCTCCCAAAACCCATGGGACAGACGAGAACACAATGAGCAGTTCTTC
size: many; V: TRBV29-1; D: -; J: TRBJ2-2; CDR3: CSVEYRHPGELFF; DNA: TGCAGCGTTGAATACAGGCACCCCGGGGAGCTGTTTTTT
size: few; V: TRBV6-1; D: -; J: TRBJ2-6; CDR3: CASEKGGSGANVLTF; DNA: TGTGCCAGCGAAAAAGGGGGGTCTGGGGCCAACGTCCTGACTTTC
size: many; V: TRBV28; D: -; J: TRBJ1-6; CDR3: CASLPDGYNSPLHF; DNA: TGTGCCAGCCTTCCCGACGGCTATAATTCACCCCTCCACTTT
size: many; V: TRBV28; D: TRBD2; J: TRBJ2-4; CDR3: CASSSTSGRGIIQYF; DNA: TGTGCCAGCAGTTCCACTAGCGGGAGGGGAATCATTCAGTACTTC
size: many; V: TRBV28; D: -; J: TRBJ1-1; CDR3: CASSLLSANLNTEAFF; DNA: TGTGCCAGCAGTTTATTGTCGGCCAATCTGAACACTGAAGCTTTCTTT
size: many; V: TRBV12-3/TRBV12-4; D: -; J: TRBJ2-1; CDR3: CASSLRGGNTYNEQFF; DNA: TGTGCCAGCAGTTTACGTGGCGGGAACACCTACAATGAGCAGTTCTTC
size: many; V: TRBV27; D: TRBD2; J: TRBJ2-3; CDR3: CASSYLGLAGGTSTDTQYF; DNA: TGTGCCAGCAGCTACCTAGGACTAGCGGGAGGCACTAGCACAGATACGCAGTATTTT
size: -; V: TRBV20-1; D: TRBD1; J: TRBJ1-2; CDR3: CSAPRDRGRQTYTF; DNA: TGCAGTGCTCCCCGGGACAGGGGGCGACAAACCTACACCTTC
size: -; V: TRBV12-3/TRBV12-4; D: -; J: TRBJ2-2; CDR3: CASSLAQVNTGELFF; DNA: TGTGCCAGCAGTTTAGCGCAAGTTAACACCGGGGAGCTGTTTTTT
size: -; V: TRBV20-1; D: -; J: TRBJ1-1; CDR3: CSAIDSWNTEAFF; DNA: TGCAGTGCAATCGACAGTTGGAACACTGAAGCTTTCTTT
size: many; V: TRBV2; D: -; J: TRBJ1-1; CDR3: CAALRTENTEAFF; DNA: TGTGCCGCCCTTCGGACAGAGAACACTGAAGCTTTCTTT
size: many; V: TRBV2; D: -; J: TRBJ1-2; CDR3: CASSGTNYGYTF; DNA: TGTGCCAGCAGTGGGACCAACTATGGCTACACCTTC
size: many; V: TRBV11-2; D: TRBD2; J: TRBJ2-7; CDR3: CASSLGTSAGEQYF; DNA: TGTGCCAGCAGCTTAGGGACTAGCGCTGGCGAGCAGTACTTC
size: -; V: TRBV5-8; D: TRBD2; J: TRBJ2-7; CDR3: CASSGGTSGRLLTYEQYF; DNA: TGTGCCAGCAGCGGGGGGACTAGCGGGAGGTTACTTACCTACGAGCAGTACTTC
size: -; V: TRBV20-1; D: -; J: TRBJ2-2; CDR3: CSARYRANTGELFF; DNA: TGCAGTGCTAGATACCGGGCGAACACCGGGGAGCTGTTTTTT
size: many; V: TRBV11-1; D: TRBD2; J: TRBJ2-5; CDR3: CASSLDWREGYETQYF; DNA: TGTGCCAGCAGCTTAGACTGGCGGGAGGGCTACGAGACCCAGTACTTC
size: many; V: TRBV28; D: TRBD2; J: TRBJ2-7; CDR3: CASISGYSSYEQYF; DNA: TGTGCTTCAATTAGCGGGTACTCCTCCTACGAGCAGTACTTC
size: few; V: TRBV5-4; D: -; J: TRBJ1-2; CDR3: CASSHTENYGYTF; DNA: TGTGCCAGCAGCCACACTGAGAACTATGGCTACACCTTC